Each of the 19 T cell receptor beta chains below was sequenced from the same sample in a study of vaccination effects on CD4 cells after COVID-19. This table comes from immunoSEQ multiplex PCR, and its TCRdb copy is limited to in-frame clones, with some not included. Among 70,000 or so clones, roughly three quarters were seen once, and the ten largest hold over 2%. Having been cultured for less than 12 days, the cells underwent CD4+ T cell isolation. Antigens of these TCRs are unknown. The starting material was CD4+ T cells from PBMCs cultured without peptide, obtained before COVID-19 vaccination. All receptors come from a human donor who received a COVID-19 vaccine.

The V call is TRBV2, the J call TRBJ2-6; 8 bases are shared with TRBD1. Germline values: CDR1 SNHLY, CDR2 FYNNEI. CDR3 size: 15 residues. J lost 2 bases, V lost 7 bases, and 4 bases had no gene match. This chain's CDR3 is CASIRQGTGANVLTF. The CDR3, as DNA: TGTGCCAGCATTAGACAGGGGACTGGGGCCAACGTCCTGACTTTC.

The rearrangement uses TRBV5-1 and TRBJ2-3; 10 nucleotides match TRBD2. Germline CDR1 and CDR2: SGHRS and YFSETQ. The CDR3 contains 16 residues. V dropped 4 bases and J dropped 8; count of bases not matched to a gene: 13. The CDR3 reads CASSPGTSDRGGTQYF. The CDR3 DNA reads TGCGCCAGCAGCCCCGGGACTAGCGACCGCGGCGGTACGCAGTATTTT.

The J gene is TRBJ1-2, the V gene TRBV5-6, with no clear D. This CDR3 region has 12 residues. The germline V and J ends were trimmed by 2 bases and 6 bases, with 8 bases remaining between them. CDR1 is SGHDT, CDR2 YYEEEE, per germline. The DNA for the CDR3 is TGTGCCAGCAGCTTAGGGATAGATGGCTACACCTTC. Encoded protein: CASSLGIDGYTF.

This clone has just a few counts. The same CDR3 is also encoded by other DNA sequences in this sample. V is TRBV28 and J is TRBJ1-5; D ambiguous. CDR3 length: 12 residues. V was shortened by 6 bases and J by 1 base, with 4 bases between the two germline ends. Germline CDR1 is MDHEN and CDR2 is SYDVKM. The CDR3 DNA reads TGTGCCAGCAGGGGAAGCAATCAGCCCCAGCATTTT. Encoded protein: CASRGSNQPQHF.

This clone was observed a few times. V and J are TRBV6-4 and TRBJ1-5, with D hard to call. The CDR3 is 13 amino acids. The V gene's germline CDR1 is MRHNA and CDR2 SNTAGT. Trimming pared 8 bases from V and 7 bases from J, leaving 15 bases between. CDR3 bases: TGTGCCAGCTCGCAGGTGAGCGGCCAGCCCCAGCATTTT. Its translation: CASSQVSGQPQHF.

The rearrangement links TRBV29-1 to TRBJ2-1; D ambiguous. V was pared by 4 bases and J by 6 bases, with 13 bases between. CDR3 length: 13 residues. Germline V gene lookup returns CDR1 SQVTM and CDR2 ANQGSEA. The CDR3 DNA is TGCAGCGTTGTCGGGCCCGGCCGCAATGAGCAGTTCTTC. Protein product: CSVVGPGRNEQFF.

The chain couples TRBV5-1 to TRBJ1-1; D remains unclear. The CDR3 loop spans 13 amino acids. Trimming shortened V by 0 bases and J by 1 base, and 4 bases separated the two germline ends. The germline gives CDR1 SGHRS, CDR2 YFSETQ. The CDR3: CASSLGPNTEAFF. The CDR3 nucleotides read TGCGCCAGCAGCTTGGGCCCGAACACTGAAGCTTTCTTT.

The chain carries TRBV5-5 and TRBJ2-4; TRBD1 matches 7 bases. This CDR3 has 17 amino acids. Trimming cost V 0 bases and J 0 bases; bases outside gene matches: 6. The V gene's germline CDR1 is SGHKS and CDR2 YYEKEE (reference sequence). As DNA, the CDR3 is TGTGCCAGCAGCTTGGGGACAGGAGCCTTAGCCAAAAACATTCAGTACTTC. Encoded protein: CASSLGTGALAKNIQYF.

The CDR3 protein is CASSLTGTVYEQYV. The CDR3 nucleotides read TGTGCCAGCAGTCTGACAGGGACGGTCTACGAGCAGTACGTC. The chain carries TRBV7-8 and TRBJ2-7, with 7 bases lining up with TRBD1. The germline gives CDR1 SGHVS, CDR2 FQNEAQ. There are 14 residues in the CDR3. Unmatched junction bases numbered 8, after V lost 6 bases and J lost 3 bases.

The J gene is TRBJ2-3, the V gene TRBV10-1, with 11 bases that match TRBD2. CDR1 is WNHNN and CDR2 is SYGVQD in the germline V gene (reference sequence). V lost 10 bases and J lost 7; bases outside the gene matches: 10. This CDR3 is built from 14 residues. The CDR3 nucleotides are TGCGCCACCCGTAGCGGGGGGGCCTTTTATACGCAGTATTTT. Protein: CATRSGGAFYTQYF.

The chain combines TRBV24-1 with TRBJ1-1, with D unresolved. The CDR3 has 11 amino acids. CDR1 and CDR2 (germline): KGHDR, SFDVKD. The V end lost 7 bases, the J end lost 2 bases, and 4 bases lay between the germline ends. The CDR3: CATSLNTEAFF. For the CDR3, the DNA is TGTGCCACCAGCCTTAACACTGAAGCTTTCTTT.

The V gene is TRBV10-3, the J gene TRBJ1-6; D is uncertain. Germline V gene lookup returns CDR1 ENHRY and CDR2 SYGVKD. V was cut by 0 bases and J by 9 bases, with 6 bases left in between. This CDR3 contains 13 residues. The CDR3 coding sequence is TGTGCCATCAGTGAGTCCGAGGGTTCACCCCTCCACTTT. Its protein product is CAISESEGSPLHF.

This CDR3 is CASSLYSGNTIYF. Here the CDR3 DNA reads TGTGCCAGCAGCTTATATTCTGGAAACACCATATATTTT. V and J are TRBV7-3 and TRBJ1-3; D is unresolved. The CDR3 has 13 residues. Germline CDR1 is SGHTA and CDR2 is FQGTGA. The ends were cut back, 2 bases at V and 1 base at J, with 3 bases in the middle.

This chain joins TRBV6-5 and TRBJ1-2; 7 bases align to TRBD1. The CDR3 length is 15 residues. V gave up 5 bases and J gave up 6 bases; unmatched junction bases: 12. Germline CDR1 reads MNHEY; CDR2 reads SVGAGI. In nucleotides, the CDR3 is TGTGCCAGCAGTAAGACTTCCGGGACAGTCCATGGCTACACCTTC. This gives the protein CASSKTSGTVHGYTF.

The rearrangement joins TRBV7-8 to TRBJ1-2; TRBD1 might be the D (5 bases). CDR1 is SGHVS, CDR2 FQNEAQ, per germline. V was clipped by 1 base and J by 4 bases, with 7 bases between them. This CDR3 has 13 amino acids. CDR3 bases: TGTGCCAGCAGCTTAGGGGGCAGCTATGGCTACACCTTC. It specifies CASSLGGSYGYTF.

J is TRBJ2-7 and V is TRBV6-6; TRBD1 agrees at 9 bases. Per the germline V gene, CDR1 is MNHNY and CDR2 is SVGAGI (reference sequence). This CDR3 contains 14 residues. V shed 5 bases, J shed 6 bases, and the junction held 8 bases outside the gene matches. CDR3 sequence reads: CASSVTGQGPEQYV. DNA for the CDR3: TGTGCCAGCAGTGTGACGGGACAGGGACCCGAGCAGTACGTC.

J is TRBJ1-5 and V is TRBV7-2, with unresolved D. Trimming took 3 bases from V and 1 from J, leaving 7 bases between them. The CDR3 extends over 14 amino acids. Germline V gene sequence: CDR1 SGHTA, CDR2 FQGNSA. DNA of the CDR3: TGTGCCAGCAGCTTTCGGCTAAGCAATCAGCCCCAGCATTTT. Translated: CASSFRLSNQPQHF.

V is TRBV7-2 and J is TRBJ2-4; D is possibly TRBD1 (6 bases). The length of the CDR3 is 15 residues. Trimming removed 3 bases from V and 2 bases from J, with 11 bases in between. Germline values: CDR1 SGHTA, CDR2 FQGNSA. The CDR3 DNA is TGTGCCAGCAGCTTCCCTCAGGGGACCAAAAACATTCAGTACTTC. Its translation is CASSFPQGTKNIQYF.

This rearrangement joins TRBV6-5 to TRBJ2-7; D remains unclear. From germline, CDR1 is MNHEY and CDR2 SVGAGI. The V gene lost 5 bases and the J gene lost 2 bases, with 13 bases spanning the gap. CDR3 size: 14 residues. The CDR3 DNA sequence: TGTGCCAGCAGTCGTACGGGTTCCACCTACGAGCAGTACGTC. Its translation is CASSRTGSTYEQYV.